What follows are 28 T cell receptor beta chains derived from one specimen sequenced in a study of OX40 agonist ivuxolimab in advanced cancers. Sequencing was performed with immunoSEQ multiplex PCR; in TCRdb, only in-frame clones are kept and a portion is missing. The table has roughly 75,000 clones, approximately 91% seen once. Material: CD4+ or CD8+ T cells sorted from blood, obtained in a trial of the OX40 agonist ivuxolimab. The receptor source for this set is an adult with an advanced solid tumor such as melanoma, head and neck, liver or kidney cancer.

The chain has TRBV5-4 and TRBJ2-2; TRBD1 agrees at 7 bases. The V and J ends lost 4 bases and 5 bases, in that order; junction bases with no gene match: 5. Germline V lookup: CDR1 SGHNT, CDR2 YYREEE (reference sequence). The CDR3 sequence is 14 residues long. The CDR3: CASSPTGQTGELFF. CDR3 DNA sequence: TGTGCCAGCAGCCCGACAGGGCAAACCGGGGAGCTGTTTTTT. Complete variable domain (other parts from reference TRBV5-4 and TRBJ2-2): ETGVTQSPTHLIKTRGQQVTLRCSSQSGHNTVSWYQQALGQGPQFIFQYYREEENGRGNFPPRFSGLQFPNYSSELNVNALELDDSALYLCASSPTGQTGELFFGEGSRLTVL.

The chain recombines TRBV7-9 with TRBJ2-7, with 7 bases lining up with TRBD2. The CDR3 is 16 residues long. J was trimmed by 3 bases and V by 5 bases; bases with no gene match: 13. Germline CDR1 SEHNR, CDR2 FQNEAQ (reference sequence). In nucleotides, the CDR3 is TGTGCCAGCAGCGGGGGGGTAGGCAGGGCAGACTACGAGCAGTACTTC. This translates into CASSGGVGRADYEQYF.

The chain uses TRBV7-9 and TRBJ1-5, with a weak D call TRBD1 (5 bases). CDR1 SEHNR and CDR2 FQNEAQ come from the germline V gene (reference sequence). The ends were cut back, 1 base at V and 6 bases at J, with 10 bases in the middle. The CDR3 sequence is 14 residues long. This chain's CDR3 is CASSLGPGPQPQHF. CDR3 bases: TGTGCCAGCAGCTTAGGGCCAGGGCCTCAGCCCCAGCATTTT.

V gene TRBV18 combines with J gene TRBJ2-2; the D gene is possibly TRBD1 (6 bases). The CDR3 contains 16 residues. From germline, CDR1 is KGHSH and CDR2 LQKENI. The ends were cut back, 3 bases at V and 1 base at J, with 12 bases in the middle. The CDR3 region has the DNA TGTGCCAGCTCACCGTCCGGGACACAGAACACCGGGGAGCTGTTTTTT. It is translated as CASSPSGTQNTGELFF.

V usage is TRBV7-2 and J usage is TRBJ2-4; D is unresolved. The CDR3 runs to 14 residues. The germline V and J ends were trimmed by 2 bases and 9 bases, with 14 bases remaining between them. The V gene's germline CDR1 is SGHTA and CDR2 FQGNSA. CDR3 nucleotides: TGTGCCAGCAGCTTAATCGCTCCGGGCGGCATTCAGTACTTC. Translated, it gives CASSLIAPGGIQYF.

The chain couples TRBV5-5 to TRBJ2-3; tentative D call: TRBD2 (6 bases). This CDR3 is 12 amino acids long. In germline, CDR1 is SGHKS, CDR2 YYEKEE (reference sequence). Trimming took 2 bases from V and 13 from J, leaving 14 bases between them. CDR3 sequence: CASSFNSGQEYF. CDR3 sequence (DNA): TGTGCCAGCAGCTTTAATAGCGGTCAGGAGTATTTT. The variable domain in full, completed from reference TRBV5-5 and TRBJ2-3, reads DAGVTQSPTHLIKTRGQQVTLRCSPISGHKSVSWYQQVLGQGPQFIFQYYEKEERGRGNFPDRFSARQFPNYSSELNVNALLLGDSALYLCASSFNSGQEYFGPGTRLTVL.

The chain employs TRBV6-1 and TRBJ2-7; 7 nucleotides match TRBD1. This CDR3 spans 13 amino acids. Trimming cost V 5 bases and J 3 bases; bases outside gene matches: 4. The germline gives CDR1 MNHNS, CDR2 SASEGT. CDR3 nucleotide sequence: TGTGCCAGCAGTCCGGGACAGTACTACGAGCAGTACTTC. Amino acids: CASSPGQYYEQYF.

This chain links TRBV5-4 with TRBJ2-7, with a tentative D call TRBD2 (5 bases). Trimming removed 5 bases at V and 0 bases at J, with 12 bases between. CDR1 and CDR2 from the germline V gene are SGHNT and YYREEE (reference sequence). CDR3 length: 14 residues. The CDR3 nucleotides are TGTGCCAGCAGTGCCGGACTCCTCTCCTACGAGCAGTACTTC. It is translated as CASSAGLLSYEQYF.

The CDR3 here is CASSLGQGSEKLFF. For the CDR3, the DNA is TGCGCCAGCAGCTTGGGACAGGGAAGCGAAAAACTGTTTTTT. The genes are TRBV5-1 and TRBJ1-4; 7 bases agree with TRBD1. With 0 bases clipped from V and 8 bases from J, the junction kept 4 bases outside the gene matches. The CDR3 runs 14 residues. The germline V gene has CDR1 SGHRS and CDR2 YFSETQ.

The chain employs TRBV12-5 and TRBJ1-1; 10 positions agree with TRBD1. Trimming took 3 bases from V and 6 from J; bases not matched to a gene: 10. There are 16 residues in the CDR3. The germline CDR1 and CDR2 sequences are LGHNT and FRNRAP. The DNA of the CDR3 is TGTGCTAGTGGTTTTCTCCGGGACAGGGGAAGTCCTGAAGCTTTCTTT. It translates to CASGFLRDRGSPEAFF.

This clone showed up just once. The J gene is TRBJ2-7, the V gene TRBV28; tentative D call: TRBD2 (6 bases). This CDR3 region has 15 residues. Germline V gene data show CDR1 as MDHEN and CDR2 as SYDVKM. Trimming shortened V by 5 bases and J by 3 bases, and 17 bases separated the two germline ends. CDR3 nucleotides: TGTGCCAGCAGTACTATGGGCGGGGTGAACTACGAGCAGTACTTC. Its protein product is CASSTMGGVNYEQYF.

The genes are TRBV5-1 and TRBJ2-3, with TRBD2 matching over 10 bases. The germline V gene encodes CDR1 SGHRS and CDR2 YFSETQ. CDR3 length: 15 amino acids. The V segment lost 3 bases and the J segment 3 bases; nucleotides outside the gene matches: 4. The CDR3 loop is CASSWIAGGTDTQYF. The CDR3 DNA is TGCGCCAGCAGCTGGATAGCGGGAGGTACAGATACGCAGTATTTT.

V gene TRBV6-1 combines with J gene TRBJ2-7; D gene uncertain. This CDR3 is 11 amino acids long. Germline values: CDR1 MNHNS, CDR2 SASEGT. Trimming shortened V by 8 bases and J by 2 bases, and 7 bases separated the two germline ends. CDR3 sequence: CASSRAYEQYF. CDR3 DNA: TGTGCCAGCTCACGGGCCTACGAGCAGTACTTC.

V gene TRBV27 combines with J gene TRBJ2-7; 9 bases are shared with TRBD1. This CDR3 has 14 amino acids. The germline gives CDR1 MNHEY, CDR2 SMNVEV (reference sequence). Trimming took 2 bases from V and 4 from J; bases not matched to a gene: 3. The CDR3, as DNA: TGTGCCAGCAGTTTAGGGGGACAGGGATACGAGCAGTACTTC. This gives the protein CASSLGGQGYEQYF.

This CDR3 is CASSQERAGTSYEQYF. The CDR3 DNA follows: TGCGCCAGCAGCCAAGAACGAGCGGGTACCTCCTACGAGCAGTACTTC. The chain has TRBV4-1 and TRBJ2-7; tentative D call: TRBD2 (6 bases). V was cut by 0 bases and J by 0 bases, with 12 bases left in between. The V gene's germline CDR1 is MGHRA and CDR2 YSYEKL. The CDR3 length is 16 residues.

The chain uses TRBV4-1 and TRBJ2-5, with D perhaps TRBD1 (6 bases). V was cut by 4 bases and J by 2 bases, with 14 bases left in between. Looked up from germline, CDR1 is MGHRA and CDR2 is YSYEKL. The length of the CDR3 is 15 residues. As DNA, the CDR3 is TGCGCCAGCAGCCGGGGACGCAGGGGACAAGAGACCCAGTACTTC. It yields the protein CASSRGRRGQETQYF.

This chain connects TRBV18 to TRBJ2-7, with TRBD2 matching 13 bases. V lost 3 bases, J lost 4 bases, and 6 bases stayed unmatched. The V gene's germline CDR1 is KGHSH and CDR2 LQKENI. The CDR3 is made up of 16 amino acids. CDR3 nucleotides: TGTGCCAGCTCACCCCGACTAGCGGGAGGTACGTACGAGCAGTACTTC. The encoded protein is CASSPRLAGGTYEQYF.

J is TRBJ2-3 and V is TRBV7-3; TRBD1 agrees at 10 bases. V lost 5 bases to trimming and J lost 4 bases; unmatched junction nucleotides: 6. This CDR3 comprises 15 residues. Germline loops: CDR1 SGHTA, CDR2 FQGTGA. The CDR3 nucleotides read TGTGCCAGCAGCCCCGGGACAGGGGCGGCAGATACGCAGTATTTT. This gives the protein CASSPGTGAADTQYF.

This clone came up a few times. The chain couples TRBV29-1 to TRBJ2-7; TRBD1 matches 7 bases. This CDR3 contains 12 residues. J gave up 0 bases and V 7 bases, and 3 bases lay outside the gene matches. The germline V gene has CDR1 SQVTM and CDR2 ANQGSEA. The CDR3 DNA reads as TGCAGCGGGGGACAGAGCTCCTACGAGCAGTACTTC. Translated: CSGGQSSYEQYF.

CDR3 residues: CATPGLLGEQFF. The CDR3 DNA reads as TGTGCCACCCCGGGACTCCTGGGTGAGCAGTTCTTC. This sequence joins TRBV2 and TRBJ2-1; tentatively, D is TRBD2 (6 bases). Germline values: CDR1 SNHLY, CDR2 FYNNEI. V lost 10 bases and J lost 9, with 16 bases in between. The CDR3 totals 12 residues.

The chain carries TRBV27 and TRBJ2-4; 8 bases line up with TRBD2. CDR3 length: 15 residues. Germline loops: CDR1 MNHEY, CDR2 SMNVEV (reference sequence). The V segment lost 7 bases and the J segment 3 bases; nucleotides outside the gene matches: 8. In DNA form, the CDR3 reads TGTGCCAGCACCCGGACGGGGGGGATCAAAAACATTCAGTACTTC. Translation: CASTRTGGIKNIQYF.

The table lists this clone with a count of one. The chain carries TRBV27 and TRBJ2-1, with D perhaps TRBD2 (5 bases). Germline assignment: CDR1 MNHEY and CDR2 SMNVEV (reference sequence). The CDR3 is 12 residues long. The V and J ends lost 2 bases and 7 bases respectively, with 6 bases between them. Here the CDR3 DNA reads TGTGCCAGCAGTTTAAGGAGGAATGAGCAGTTCTTC. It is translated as CASSLRRNEQFF.

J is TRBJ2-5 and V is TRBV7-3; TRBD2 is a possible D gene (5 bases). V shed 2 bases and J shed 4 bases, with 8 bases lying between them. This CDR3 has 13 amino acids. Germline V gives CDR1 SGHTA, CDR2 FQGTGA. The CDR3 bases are TGTGCCAGCAGCTTATCGGGGTTAGAGACCCAGTACTTC. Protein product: CASSLSGLETQYF.

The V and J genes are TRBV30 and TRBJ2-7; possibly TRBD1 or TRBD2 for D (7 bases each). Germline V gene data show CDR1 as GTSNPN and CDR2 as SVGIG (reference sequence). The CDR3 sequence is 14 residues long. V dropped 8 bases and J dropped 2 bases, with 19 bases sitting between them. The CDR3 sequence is CAGRLAGGAYEQYF. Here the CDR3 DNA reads TGTGCCGGACGATTAGCAGGGGGGGCCTACGAGCAGTACTTC.

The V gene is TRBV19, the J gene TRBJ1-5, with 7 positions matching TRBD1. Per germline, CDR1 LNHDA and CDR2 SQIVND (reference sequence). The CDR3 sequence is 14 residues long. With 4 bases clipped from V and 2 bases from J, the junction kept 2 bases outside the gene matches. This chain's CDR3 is CASSTDRGNQPQHF. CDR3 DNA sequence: TGTGCCAGTAGTACTGACAGGGGCAATCAGCCCCAGCATTTT.

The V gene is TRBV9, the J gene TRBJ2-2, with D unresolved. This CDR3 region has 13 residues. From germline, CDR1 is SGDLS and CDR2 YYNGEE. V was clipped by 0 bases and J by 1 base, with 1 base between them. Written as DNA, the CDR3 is TGTGCCAGCAGCGTAGGGAACACCGGGGAGCTGTTTTTT. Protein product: CASSVGNTGELFF.

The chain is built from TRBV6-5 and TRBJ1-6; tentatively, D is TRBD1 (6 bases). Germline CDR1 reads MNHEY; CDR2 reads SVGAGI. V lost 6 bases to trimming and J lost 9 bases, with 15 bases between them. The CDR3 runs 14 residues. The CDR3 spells CASSDRWDSSPLHF. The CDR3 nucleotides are TGTGCCAGCAGCGACAGGTGGGATAGTTCACCCCTCCACTTT.

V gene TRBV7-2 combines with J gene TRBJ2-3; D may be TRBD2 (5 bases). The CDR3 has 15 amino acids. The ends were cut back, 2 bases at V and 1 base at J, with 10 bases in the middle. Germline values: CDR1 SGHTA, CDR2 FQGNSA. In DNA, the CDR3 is TGTGCCAGCAGCTTACAGCCGCGGGGCACAGATACGCAGTATTTT. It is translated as CASSLQPRGTDTQYF.